One and the same sample provided the 2 T cell receptor beta chains below, sequenced in a study of shared clonotypes between healthy human individuals. Repertoires were generated with immunoSEQ multiplex PCR, while TCRdb's copy carries only in-frame clones and drops some. Seen here are fewer than 2.5 million clones, roughly 93% observed once, and the top ten hold 0.36%. Sequences were obtained from naive CD4+ T cells from PBMCs. Sample subset: CD45RA+ positively selected. These receptors originate from a man aged 18 to 35 in good health. Some clones in this sample may be carry-over from other donors' samples.

This rearrangement joins TRBV7-9 to TRBJ2-2; 12 nucleotides match TRBD1. Trimming removed 5 bases from V and 7 bases from J; junction bases left unmatched: 17. Per germline, CDR1 SEHNR and CDR2 FQNEAQ (reference sequence). This CDR3 comprises 19 residues. This chain's CDR3 is CASSVPRDRGPVFGGELFF. CDR3 in DNA: TGTGCCAGCAGCGTACCCCGGGACAGGGGGCCGGTATTTGGCGGGGAGCTGTTTTTT.

This clone was seen only once. The chain is built from TRBV7-8 and TRBJ2-7; D is uncertain. Germline V lookup: CDR1 SGHVS, CDR2 FQNEAQ. V lost 5 bases and J 2 bases, leaving 7 bases between the germline ends. CDR3 length equals 12 residues. The CDR3 DNA sequence: TGTGCCAGCAGCCCCTTACCCTACGAGCAGTACTTC. The encoded protein is CASSPLPYEQYF.